Listed below are T cell receptor beta chains from one sample, sequenced in a study of PD-L1 blockade in urothelial cancer. Assay used: immunoSEQ multiplex PCR; TCRdb lists only in-frame clones, some missing. The sample lists 41,000 or so clones; roughly four fifths were seen once. Source: PBMCs, taken around atezolizumab (anti-PD-L1) treatment. These receptor sequences come from a man in his 60s with urothelial cancer. Both conserved end residues are part of each CDR3. The order of the fields is clone size, D gene, J gene, V gene, CDR3 protein, CDR3 DNA. D genes are given only for firm matches. Some rows have no size entry. The others give once, few or many, or a class for an expanded clone.

few TRBD1 TRBJ1-5 TRBV6-1 CASLRTNRGDQPQHF TGTGCCAGCCTACGCACGAACAGGGGAGATCAGCCCCAGCATTTT
- TRBD2 TRBJ2-1 TRBV28 CASSLSGTSGKNEQFF TGTGCCAGCAGTCTTTCCGGGACTAGCGGGAAGAATGAGCAGTTCTTC
- - TRBJ1-5 TRBV5-1 CASSPEVNQPQHF TGCGCCAGCAGCCCGGAGGTCAATCAGCCCCAGCATTTT
- TRBD2 TRBJ2-5 TRBV7-2 CASSDERGLAGGLRETQYF TGTGCCAGCAGCGACGAAAGGGGACTAGCGGGGGGCCTCCGGGAGACCCAGTACTTC
- TRBD1 TRBJ2-6 TRBV29-1 CSVTGTGTSGANVLTF TGCAGCGTCACCGGGACAGGGACCTCTGGGGCCAACGTCCTGACTTTC
- - TRBJ1-4 TRBV7-9 CASSFLMAGDNMGKLFF TGTGCCAGCAGCTTTTTAATGGCAGGGGATAATATGGGAAAACTGTTTTTT
once TRBD1 TRBJ1-6 TRBV5-1 CASSLTGDTNSPLHF TGCGCCAGCAGCTTGACAGGGGACACAAATTCACCCCTCCACTTT
- - TRBJ2-3 TRBV7-8 CASSSGLTQYF TGTGCCAGCAGCTCCGGGTTAACGCAGTATTTT
- - TRBJ2-3 TRBV5-4 CASSLGSSWSSTDTQYF TGTGCCAGCAGCCTTGGCTCGTCCTGGTCAAGCACAGATACGCAGTATTTT
- TRBD2 TRBJ2-7 TRBV5-1 CASSLVGLAGGRDEQYF TGCGCCAGCAGCTTGGTGGGGCTAGCGGGGGGGCGGGACGAGCAGTACTTC
- - TRBJ2-7 TRBV21-1 CASSVRQYEQYF TGTGCCAGCAGCGTCCGACAGTACGAGCAGTACTTC
few - TRBJ1-5 TRBV7-8 CASSLGRGLAPQHF TGTGCCAGCAGCTTAGGGCGGGGGCTCGCGCCCCAGCATTTT
- TRBD1 TRBJ1-6 TRBV30 CAWRTGDDNSPLHF TGTGCCTGGCGGACAGGGGACGATAATTCACCCCTCCACTTT
- - TRBJ2-1 TRBV28 CASRPSGNEQFF TGTGCCAGCAGACCCAGCGGGAATGAGCAGTTCTTC
- - TRBJ2-1 TRBV5-5 CASSLRGEQFF TGTGCCAGCAGCTTGAGGGGAGAGCAGTTCTTC
- - TRBJ2-6 TRBV28 CASSLSPARSGANVLTF TGTGCCAGCAGTTTATCCCCGGCCAGGTCTGGGGCCAACGTCCTGACTTTC
- - TRBJ2-1 TRBV2 CASSIGGGRTNEQFF TGTGCCAGCAGTATCGGCGGGGGCCGCACGAATGAGCAGTTCTTC
- TRBD1 TRBJ1-5 TRBV19 CASSTNRGVGNQPQHF TGTGCCAGTAGTACGAACAGGGGGGTTGGCAATCAGCCCCAGCATTTT
once TRBD1 TRBJ2-7 TRBV2 CASRRDRGIGEQYF TGTGCCAGCAGGCGGGACAGGGGGATTGGCGAGCAGTACTTC
- TRBD2 TRBJ2-1 TRBV5-1 CASSLAPSGGAAEQFF TGCGCCAGCAGCTTGGCCCCTAGCGGGGGGGCCGCCGAGCAGTTCTTC
- - TRBJ1-3 TRBV28 CASSFSGGESGNTIYF TGTGCCAGCAGTTTTAGTGGGGGGGAGTCTGGAAACACCATATATTTT
once TRBD2 TRBJ2-2 TRBV29-1 CSVLRTSGRTGELFF TGCAGCGTCCTCAGGACTAGTGGTCGGACCGGGGAGCTGTTTTTT
- TRBD1 TRBJ1-2 TRBV4-2 CASSQVHADRGKDYGYTF TGTGCCAGCAGCCAAGTACACGCCGACAGGGGCAAGGACTATGGCTACACCTTC
- TRBD2 TRBJ2-3 TRBV10-1 CASSEGGGGDTQYF TGCGCCAGCAGTGAGGGCGGGGGGGGAGATACGCAGTATTTT
- - TRBJ2-7 TRBV19 CASSTPGLGYEQYF TGTGCCAGTAGTACACCGGGACTGGGCTACGAGCAGTACTTC
- TRBD1 TRBJ1-2 TRBV9 CASGTGGSYGYTF TGTGCCAGCGGGACAGGGGGGAGCTATGGCTACACCTTC
- - TRBJ1-5 TRBV30 CAWSVSTVNQPQHF TGTGCCTGGAGTGTTTCGACAGTCAATCAGCCCCAGCATTTT
few TRBD1 TRBJ1-1 TRBV6-5 CASSYSTGVTEAFF TGTGCCAGCAGTTACTCGACAGGGGTCACTGAAGCTTTCTTT
- - TRBJ2-7 TRBV28 CASSNVGGPAYEQYF TGTGCCAGCAGCAACGTGGGGGGGCCCGCCTACGAGCAGTACTTC
- TRBD1 TRBJ1-3 TRBV6-5 CASSPWTGRGDTIYF TGTGCCAGCAGTCCTTGGACAGGGCGAGGGGACACCATATATTTT
- - TRBJ2-2 TRBV11-2 CASSFLQSRGSGELFF TGTGCCAGCAGCTTTCTTCAGTCCAGGGGTAGCGGGGAGCTGTTTTTT